What follows are 8 T cell receptor beta chains derived from one specimen sequenced in a study of low-dose radiotherapy and immunotherapy resistance in tumors. With TRAV- and TRBV-specific primers, first-strand cDNA was made, covering the alpha and beta chains. Using a constant-region primer together with a V-primer adapter, TCRs were subjected to approximately 20 PCR cycles of amplification. TCRdb re-analysed the reads in MiXCR, keeping a single row per CDR3 protein. The table shows around 80,000 distinct CDR3 sequences, with about 17% occurring only once. Time point reported: after trial treatment. Treatment given: LDRT plus nivolumab, ipilimumab, low-dose cyclophosphamide and aspirin (RACIN trial). The sample here was PBMCs, taken after low-dose radiotherapy plus immunotherapy. The receptor set was obtained from a male donor with prostate cancer.

This clonotype was seen many times. This chain joins TRBV28 and TRBJ2-2; D perhaps matches TRBD2 (6 bases). Trimming cost V 6 bases and J 0 bases, with 11 bases left between them. Germline values: CDR1 MDHEN, CDR2 SYDVKM. This CDR3 has 15 amino acids. The CDR3, as DNA: TGTGCCAGCAGCACCGGGACTCCGAACACCGGGGAGCTGTTTTTT. Translated: CASSTGTPNTGELFF.

This clonotype has ten or more counts. This chain joins TRBV12-3 or TRBV12-4 and TRBJ1-1; weak D call: TRBD1 (6 bases). The CDR3 is 15 amino acids. The ends were cut back, 7 bases at V and 0 bases at J, with 15 bases in the middle. DNA for the CDR3: TGTGCCAGCACCACGAGAACAGGGATGAACACTGAAGCTTTCTTT. It encodes CASTTRTGMNTEAFF.

This clonotype occurred a few times. This chain connects TRBV19 to TRBJ2-2; no definite D call. The CDR3 loop spans 15 amino acids. Germline lookup yields CDR1 LNHDA and CDR2 SQIVND (reference sequence). V lost 5 bases and J 4 bases, leaving 14 bases between the germline ends. CDR3 residues: CASSAETAGTGELFF. CDR3 in DNA: TGTGCCAGTAGTGCCGAAACCGCTGGCACCGGGGAGCTGTTTTTT.

In this sample, this clonotype turned up many times. The rearrangement uses TRBV18 and TRBJ2-1; 11 nucleotides match TRBD2. Germline CDR1 is KGHSH and CDR2 is LQKENI. The CDR3 runs 16 residues. The ends lost 3 bases at V and 5 bases at J; junction bases unmatched: 6. Written as DNA, the CDR3 is TGTGCCAGCTCACCGGGGACTAGCGGATTGAACAATGAGCAGTTCTTC. Amino acid sequence: CASSPGTSGLNNEQFF.

This clonotype has a count of ten or more. J is TRBJ1-6 and V is TRBV20-1, with TRBD1 identical over 7 bases. CDR1 and CDR2 (germline): DFQATT, SNEGSKA (reference sequence). This CDR3 spans 15 amino acids. V shed 6 bases and J 4 bases; nucleotides not matched to a gene: 9. The DNA for the CDR3 is TGCAGTGCGCAGGGGGGGACAGTGTATAATTCACCCCTCCACTTT. Translating it yields CSAQGGTVYNSPLHF.

In its sample, this clonotype was seen many times. The chain carries TRBV20-1 and TRBJ2-1, with 13 bases identical to TRBD2. V trimming: 6 bases; J trimming: 8 bases; junction bases outside the gene matches: 7. CDR3 length: 14 amino acids. Germline CDR1 DFQATT, CDR2 SNEGSKA (reference sequence). This chain's CDR3 is CSAKLAGGTDEQFF. The CDR3 DNA sequence: TGCAGTGCCAAACTAGCGGGAGGGACAGATGAGCAGTTCTTC.

The rearrangement uses TRBV5-1 and TRBJ2-5; the match to TRBD1 covers 9 bases. Germline loops: CDR1 SGHRS, CDR2 YFSETQ. The CDR3 is made up of 15 amino acids. V lost 3 bases to trimming and J lost 5 bases; unmatched junction nucleotides: 8. CDR3 loop: CASSSTTGGFETQYF. The CDR3 DNA reads as TGCGCCAGCAGCTCGACGACAGGGGGATTTGAGACCCAGTACTTC.

In this sample, this clonotype turned up many times. The chain couples TRBV7-8 to TRBJ2-7, with a possible D match to TRBD1 (5 bases). V gave up 1 base and J gave up 0 bases, with 13 bases separating them. The CDR3 is 16 amino acids. The V gene's germline CDR1 is SGHVS and CDR2 FQNEAQ. CDR3 sequence: CASSLGAGPSSYEQYF. Written as DNA, the CDR3 is TGTGCCAGCAGCTTAGGGGCAGGGCCAAGCTCCTACGAGCAGTACTTC.